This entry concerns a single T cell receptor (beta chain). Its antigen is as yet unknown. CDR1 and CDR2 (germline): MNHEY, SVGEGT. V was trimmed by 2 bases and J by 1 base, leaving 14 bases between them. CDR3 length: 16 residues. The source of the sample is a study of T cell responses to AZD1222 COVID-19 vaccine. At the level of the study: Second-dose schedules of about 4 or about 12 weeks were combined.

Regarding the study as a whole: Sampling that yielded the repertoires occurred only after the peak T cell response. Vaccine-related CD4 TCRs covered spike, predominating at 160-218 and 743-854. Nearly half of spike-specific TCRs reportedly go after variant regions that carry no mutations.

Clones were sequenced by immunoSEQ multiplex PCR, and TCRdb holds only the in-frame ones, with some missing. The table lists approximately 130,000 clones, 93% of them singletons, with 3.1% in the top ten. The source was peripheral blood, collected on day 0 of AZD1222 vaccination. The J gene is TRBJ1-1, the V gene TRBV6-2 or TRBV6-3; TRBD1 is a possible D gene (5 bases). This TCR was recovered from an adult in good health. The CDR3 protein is CASSYRPGHENTEAFF. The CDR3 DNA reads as TGTGCCAGCAGTTACAGACCCGGACACGAGAACACTGAAGCTTTCTTT.